Listed here are 29 T cell receptor beta chains from one sample, sequenced in a study of radiotherapy plus CTLA-4 blockade in lung cancer. Only in-frame clones appear in the TCRdb table, and some are missing; sequencing was by immunoSEQ multiplex PCR. This sample yields tens of thousands of clones, of which around three quarters are seen a single time; more than 8.5% belongs to the top ten. Source: peripheral blood, taken from a patient treated with radiotherapy plus ipilimumab. The source is a human donor with non-small cell lung cancer who had a complete response to radiotherapy plus ipilimumab.

The rearrangement links TRBV30 to TRBJ1-2; D gene uncertain. The CDR3 contains 12 residues. Germline V gene sequence: CDR1 GTSNPN, CDR2 SVGIG (reference sequence). Trimming cost V 2 bases and J 4 bases, with 8 bases left between them. The CDR3 DNA follows: TGTGCCTGGAGTAGAGACACCTATGGCTACACCTTC. It translates to CAWSRDTYGYTF.

As regards this clone: At one end the junction does not follow the germline gene, possibly because of a read error. The J gene is TRBJ2-7, the V gene TRBV29-1; D unresolved. The CDR3 has 15 residues. Germline assignment: CDR1 SQVTM and CDR2 ANQGSEA. In DNA form, the CDR3 reads TGCAGCGTTGCTCCCGATACGGGTCGCTCCTACAAGCAGTACTTC. It specifies CSVAPDTGRSYKQYF.

The genes are TRBV5-1 and TRBJ2-5; 15 bases match TRBD2. CDR1 is SGHRS, CDR2 YFSETQ, per germline. Trimming took 4 bases from V and 7 from J; bases not matched to a gene: 5. The CDR3 has 15 amino acids. In DNA form, the CDR3 reads TGCGCCAGCAGCCCGGGACTAGCGGGGGGATCGACCCAGTACTTC. It translates to CASSPGLAGGSTQYF.

The chain has TRBV5-4 and TRBJ2-1; 12 bases are a match to TRBD2. CDR3 length equals 18 residues. V lost 1 base to trimming and J lost 7 bases; unmatched junction nucleotides: 12. The germline CDR1 and CDR2 sequences are SGHNT and YYREEE (reference sequence). DNA for the CDR3: TGTGCCAGCAGCTTGCCTAGCGGGGGGGCTGAGTACGGAAATGAGCAGTTCTTC. Protein sequence: CASSLPSGGAEYGNEQFF.

A few counts support this clone. The chain combines TRBV7-8 with TRBJ1-4, with D possibly matching TRBD1 (6 bases). The V gene lost 5 bases and the J gene lost 6 bases, with 16 bases spanning the gap. Germline CDR1 reads SGHVS; CDR2 reads FQNEAQ. The CDR3 contains 15 residues. DNA of the CDR3: TGTGCCAGCAGCCCCGGGAGGGGGGGGGATGAAAAACTGTTTTTT. Its protein is CASSPGRGGDEKLFF.

V is TRBV7-2 and J is TRBJ2-1; D call uncertain. The CDR3 consists of 12 residues. Germline V gene lookup returns CDR1 SGHTA and CDR2 FQGNSA. Trimming stripped 2 bases from V and 10 bases from J, with 9 bases between. CDR3 bases: TGTGCCAGCAGCTTAAGCGCGCGGGAGCAGTTCTTC. Its protein product is CASSLSAREQFF.

The chain employs TRBV5-6 and TRBJ2-1; D unresolved. Looked up from germline, CDR1 is SGHDT and CDR2 is YYEEEE. This CDR3 is 14 amino acids long. Trimming left V 2 bases short and J 4 bases short, with 10 bases between. The DNA for the CDR3 is TGTGCCAGCAGCTTTCGTTCGGGTTACAATGAGCAGTTCTTC. Protein sequence: CASSFRSGYNEQFF.

The chain carries TRBV27 and TRBJ2-7; D unresolved. The CDR3 extends over 11 amino acids. Trimming shortened V by 2 bases and J by 3 bases, and 2 bases separated the two germline ends. From germline, CDR1 is MNHEY and CDR2 SMNVEV (reference sequence). CDR3 sequence (DNA): TGTGCCAGCAGTTTAGACTACGAGCAGTACGTC. The encoded protein is CASSLDYEQYV.

This chain joins TRBV19 and TRBJ1-2, with D possibly being TRBD1 (5 bases). CDR3 length: 15 amino acids. Germline V gives CDR1 LNHDA, CDR2 SQIVND (reference sequence). V lost 1 base and J 0 bases, leaving 9 bases between the germline ends. The CDR3 region is CASSIGGGTNYGYTF. DNA of the CDR3: TGTGCCAGTAGTATAGGCGGGGGAACTAACTATGGCTACACCTTC.

This clone was detected only a few times. The CDR3 region has the DNA TGTGCCAGTAGTATGAGGGACAGGGAGTTCATGAACACTGAAGCTTTCTTT. Protein: CASSMRDREFMNTEAFF. This rearrangement joins TRBV19 to TRBJ1-1, with 9 bases that match TRBD1. CDR1 and CDR2 (germline): LNHDA, SQIVND (reference sequence). The CDR3 is 17 residues long. With 3 bases clipped from V and 0 bases from J, the junction kept 8 bases outside the gene matches.

This clone was observed a single time. The V gene is TRBV5-6, the J gene TRBJ1-1; no clear D gene. Deletions cut 1 base from V and 3 bases from J, with 13 bases between. The CDR3 runs 15 residues. Germline values: CDR1 SGHDT, CDR2 YYEEEE. DNA for the CDR3: TGTGCCAGCAGCTTGTTCCGGGAACCGGACACTGAAGCTTTCTTT. Protein sequence: CASSLFREPDTEAFF.

This rearrangement joins TRBV11-2 to TRBJ1-3; 7 nucleotides line up with TRBD1. The CDR3 loop spans 16 amino acids. Trimming at V came to 5 bases and at J to 4 bases, leaving 11 bases not matched to a gene. Germline CDR1 is SGHAT and CDR2 is FQNNGV. The CDR3 loop reads CASSLGQSYSGNTIYF. CDR3 nucleotides: TGTGCCAGCAGCCTGGGACAGTCCTATTCGGGAAACACCATATATTTT.

This clone has more than one count but fewer than ten. This rearrangement joins TRBV7-9 to TRBJ2-2, with D tentatively TRBD1 or TRBD2 (5 bases each). V was pared by 6 bases and J by 3 bases, with 14 bases between. The CDR3 contains 15 residues. Germline loops: CDR1 SEHNR, CDR2 FQNEAQ (reference sequence). CDR3 DNA sequence: TGTGCCAGCAGATCCGGGACGGATTACACCGGGGAGCTGTTTTTT. Amino acid sequence: CASRSGTDYTGELFF.

This clone has a single count. This chain links TRBV5-4 with TRBJ1-5; no clear D. CDR1 SGHNT and CDR2 YYREEE come from the germline V gene (reference sequence). Trimming pared 0 bases from V and 4 bases from J, leaving 5 bases between. CDR3 length equals 13 residues. The CDR3 nucleotides read TGTGCCAGCAGCTTGGGCCAGAATCAGCCCCAGCATTTT. Protein sequence: CASSLGQNQPQHF.

This clone occurred a few times. Here the CDR3 DNA reads TGTGCCATCAGTGAGTCCTCAGAGAATGAAAAACTGTTTTTT. Its translation is CAISESSENEKLFF. The V call is TRBV10-3, the J call TRBJ1-4; the D is unclear. Germline V gives CDR1 ENHRY, CDR2 SYGVKD. The CDR3 length is 14 residues. V was cut by 0 bases and J by 5 bases, with 7 bases left in between.

This clone appeared once. The V and J genes are TRBV4-1 and TRBJ1-5; D possibly corresponds to TRBD1 (5 bases). Per germline, CDR1 MGHRA and CDR2 YSYEKL. Trimming cost V 1 base and J 1 base, with 14 bases left between them. The CDR3 totals 17 residues. Here the CDR3 reads CASSQAEGRVSNQPQHF. CDR3 bases: TGCGCCAGCAGCCAAGCTGAGGGGAGGGTAAGCAATCAGCCCCAGCATTTT.

The rearrangement links TRBV18 to TRBJ2-7, with 8 positions matching TRBD1. Germline V CDR1 and CDR2: KGHSH, LQKENI. The CDR3 has 16 residues. J gave up 4 bases and V 4 bases, and 12 bases lay outside the gene matches. The CDR3 protein is CASSLIGTGWGYEQYF. The CDR3 DNA is TGTGCCAGCTCACTGATAGGGACAGGATGGGGTTACGAGCAGTACTTC.

By frequency in the sample, this clone is medium-sized. This chain links TRBV5-1 with TRBJ1-3; D gene ambiguous. The CDR3 has 16 amino acids. Trimming left V 0 bases short and J 0 bases short, with 10 bases between. Germline loops: CDR1 SGHRS, CDR2 YFSETQ. Here the CDR3 reads CASSLGESFSGNTIYF. CDR3 nucleotides: TGCGCCAGCAGCTTGGGGGAGTCCTTCTCTGGAAACACCATATATTTT.

This chain connects TRBV6-5 to TRBJ2-3; D might be TRBD1 (5 bases). Germline lookup yields CDR1 MNHEY and CDR2 SVGAGI. With 5 bases removed from V and 0 bases from J, the gap between germline ends came to 12 bases. CDR3 length equals 15 residues. The CDR3 DNA reads TGTGCCAGCAGTCCATACAGGCGGAGCACAGATACGCAGTATTTT. It yields the protein CASSPYRRSTDTQYF.

The chain has TRBV7-2 and TRBJ1-6; 7 positions agree with TRBD1. Per the germline V gene, CDR1 is SGHTA and CDR2 is FQGNSA. The CDR3 is 16 residues long. The junction had 17 bases not matched to a gene; V was cut back by 8 bases and J by 10 bases. CDR3 nucleotides: TGTGCCAGCTCTCCCGGAGAAGCCAGGGGGAGGTCACCCCTCCACTTT. This codes for CASSPGEARGRSPLHF.

This chain joins TRBV7-2 and TRBJ1-5; D call uncertain. The V end lost 5 bases, the J end lost 3 bases, and 8 bases lay between the germline ends. CDR1 and CDR2 (germline): SGHTA, FQGNSA. This CDR3 has 13 amino acids. The CDR3 spells CASSDTYNQPQHF. The CDR3 nucleotides read TGTGCCAGCAGCGACACCTACAATCAGCCCCAGCATTTT.

In this sample, this clone turned up a few times. The rearrangement joins TRBV4-3 to TRBJ1-5; a possible D gene is TRBD1 (6 bases). The germline CDR1 and CDR2 sequences are LGHNA and YSLEER. This CDR3 contains 17 residues. Trimming stripped 1 base from V and 4 bases from J, with 17 bases between. CDR3 sequence: CASSQADRSAHNQPQHF. CDR3 nucleotide sequence: TGCGCCAGCAGCCAAGCAGACAGGTCAGCGCATAATCAGCCCCAGCATTTT.

Only one count was recorded for this clone. The chain is built from TRBV7-9 and TRBJ2-5; perhaps D is TRBD1 or TRBD2 (5 bases each). This CDR3 is built from 14 residues. With 1 base removed from V and 4 bases from J, the gap between germline ends came to 10 bases. CDR1 is SEHNR and CDR2 is FQNEAQ in the germline V gene (reference sequence). The CDR3 protein is CASSLGGDGETQYF. The DNA for the CDR3 is TGTGCCAGCAGCTTAGGAGGGGACGGAGAGACCCAGTACTTC.

The chain combines TRBV6-6 with TRBJ2-5; tentative D call: TRBD1 (6 bases). The V end lost 7 bases, the J end lost 2 bases, and 8 bases lay between the germline ends. The V gene's germline CDR1 is MNHNY and CDR2 SVGAGI (reference sequence). The CDR3 is 12 residues long. The CDR3 protein is CASKGTQETQYF. CDR3 bases: TGTGCCAGCAAGGGGACACAAGAGACCCAGTACTTC.

This rearrangement joins TRBV2 to TRBJ2-3; D ambiguous. The germline V gene has CDR1 SNHLY and CDR2 FYNNEI. The CDR3 has 14 amino acids. With 7 bases removed from V and 2 bases from J, the gap between germline ends came to 13 bases. The CDR3 DNA reads TGTGCCAGCACCCCCGAGCAGATCACAGATACGCAGTATTTT. Its protein product is CASTPEQITDTQYF.

The V call is TRBV4-1, the J call TRBJ1-1, with D unclear. Trimming cost V 0 bases and J 0 bases, with 8 bases left between them. Germline values: CDR1 MGHRA, CDR2 YSYEKL. The CDR3 contains 15 residues. CDR3 coding DNA: TGCGCCAGCAGCCAAGATCGGGCGATGAACACTGAAGCTTTCTTT. This codes for CASSQDRAMNTEAFF.

V usage is TRBV29-1 and J usage is TRBJ2-7; tentatively, D is TRBD2 (5 bases). CDR1 and CDR2 (germline): SQVTM, ANQGSEA. Trimming removed 6 bases from V and 4 bases from J, with 13 bases in between. This CDR3 has 12 amino acids. The CDR3 sequence: CSVGLGNYEQYF. DNA for the CDR3: TGCAGCGTCGGACTGGGCAATTACGAGCAGTACTTC.

This clone was counted a few times. This chain links TRBV23-1 with TRBJ1-1; the D is unclear. TRBV23-1 belongs to the ORF category, with a function that is uncertain. The V and J ends lost 3 bases and 1 base respectively, with 15 bases between them. The CDR3 is made up of 16 amino acids. CDR3 nucleotide sequence: TGCGCCAGCAGTCAGAGACGCGGGGAGAAGAACACTGAAGCTTTCTTT. Its protein product is CASSQRRGEKNTEAFF.

CDR3 in DNA: TGTGCCAGCAGCCCCACTAATGGGGATGAGCAGTTCTTC. This translates into CASSPTNGDEQFF. The rearrangement joins TRBV7-9 to TRBJ2-1; D not resolved. Germline V gives CDR1 SEHNR, CDR2 FQNEAQ (reference sequence). This CDR3 is 13 amino acids long. V was trimmed by 5 bases and J by 8 bases, leaving 13 bases between them.